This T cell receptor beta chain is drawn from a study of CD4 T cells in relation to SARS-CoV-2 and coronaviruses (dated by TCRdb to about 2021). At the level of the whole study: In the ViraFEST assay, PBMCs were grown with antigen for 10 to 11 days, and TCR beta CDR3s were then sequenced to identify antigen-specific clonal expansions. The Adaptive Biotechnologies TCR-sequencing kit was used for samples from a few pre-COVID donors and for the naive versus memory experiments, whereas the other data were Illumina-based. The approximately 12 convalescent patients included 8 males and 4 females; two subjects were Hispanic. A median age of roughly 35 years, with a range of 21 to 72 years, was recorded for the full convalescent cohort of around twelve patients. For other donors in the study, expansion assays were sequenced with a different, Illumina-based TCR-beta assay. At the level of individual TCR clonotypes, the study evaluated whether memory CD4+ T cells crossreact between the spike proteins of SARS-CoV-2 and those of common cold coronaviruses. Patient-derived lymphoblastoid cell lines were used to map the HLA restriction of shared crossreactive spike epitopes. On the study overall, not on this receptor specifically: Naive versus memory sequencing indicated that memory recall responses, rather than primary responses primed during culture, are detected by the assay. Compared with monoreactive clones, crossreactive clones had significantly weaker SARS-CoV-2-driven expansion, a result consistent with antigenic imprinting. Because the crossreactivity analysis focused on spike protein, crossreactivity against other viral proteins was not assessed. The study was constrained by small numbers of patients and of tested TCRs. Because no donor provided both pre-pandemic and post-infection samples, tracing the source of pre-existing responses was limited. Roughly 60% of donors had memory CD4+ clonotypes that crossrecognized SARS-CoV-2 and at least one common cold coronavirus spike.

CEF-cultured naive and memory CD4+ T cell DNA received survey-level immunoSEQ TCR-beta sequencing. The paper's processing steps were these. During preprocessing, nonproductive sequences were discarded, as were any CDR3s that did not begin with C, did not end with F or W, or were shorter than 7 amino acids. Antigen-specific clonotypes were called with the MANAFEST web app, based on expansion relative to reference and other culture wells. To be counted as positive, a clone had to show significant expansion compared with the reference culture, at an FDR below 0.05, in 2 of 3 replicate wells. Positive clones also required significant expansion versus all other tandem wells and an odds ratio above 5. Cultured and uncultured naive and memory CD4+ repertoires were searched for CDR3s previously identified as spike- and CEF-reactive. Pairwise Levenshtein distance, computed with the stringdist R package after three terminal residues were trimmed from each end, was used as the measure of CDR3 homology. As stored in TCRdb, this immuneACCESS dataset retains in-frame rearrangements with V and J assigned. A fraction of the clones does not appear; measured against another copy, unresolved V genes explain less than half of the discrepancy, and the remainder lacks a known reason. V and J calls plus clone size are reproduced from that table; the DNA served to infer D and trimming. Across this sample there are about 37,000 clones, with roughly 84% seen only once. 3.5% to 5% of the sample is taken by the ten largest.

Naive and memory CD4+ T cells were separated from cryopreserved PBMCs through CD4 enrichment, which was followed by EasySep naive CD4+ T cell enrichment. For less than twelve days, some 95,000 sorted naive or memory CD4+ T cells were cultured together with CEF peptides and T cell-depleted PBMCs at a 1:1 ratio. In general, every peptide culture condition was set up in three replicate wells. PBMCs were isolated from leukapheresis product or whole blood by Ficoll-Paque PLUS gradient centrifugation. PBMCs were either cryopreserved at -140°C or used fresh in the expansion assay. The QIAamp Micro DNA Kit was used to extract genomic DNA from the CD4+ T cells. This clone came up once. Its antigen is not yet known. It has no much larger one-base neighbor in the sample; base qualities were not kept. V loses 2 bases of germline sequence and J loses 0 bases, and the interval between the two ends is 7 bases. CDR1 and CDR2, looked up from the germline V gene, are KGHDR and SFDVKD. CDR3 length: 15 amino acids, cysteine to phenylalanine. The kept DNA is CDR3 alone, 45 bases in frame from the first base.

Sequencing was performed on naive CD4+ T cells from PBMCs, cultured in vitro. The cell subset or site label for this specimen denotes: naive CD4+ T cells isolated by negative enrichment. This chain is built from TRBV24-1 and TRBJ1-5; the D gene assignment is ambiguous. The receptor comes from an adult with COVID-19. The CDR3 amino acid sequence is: CATSDSGRSNQPQHF. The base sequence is TGTGCCACCAGTGATTCTGGGCGTAGCAATCAGCCCCAGCATTTT.